The clone carrying this T cell receptor (beta chain) was picked up many times. Antigen unknown. This specimen comes from a study of Graves' ophthalmopathy and Graves' hyperthyroidism. Study-wide results and limits: Clonotypes were expanded in thyroid at above 0.001 frequency, and most also appeared in blood. The model's ophthalmopathy progression predictions had just under 71% sensitivity and less than 85% specificity.

Active ophthalmopathy (CAS at least 3, NOSPECS at least 4), lasting under 3 months. Each diagnosis was determined on the basis of clinical symptoms, serum thyroxine, TRAb, thyroid ultrasound and orbital computed tomography. Scientists amplified the TCR beta CDR3 regions from RNA transcripts. The first round was an RT-PCR with HTBI primers, and the second round was a multiplex PCR. TCRdb ran MiXCR on the multiplex PCR reads and lists one entry per CDR3 protein. Of tens of thousands of distinct CDR3 sequences in the sample, more than 40% were seen once. Germline lookup yields CDR1 MRHNA and CDR2 SNTAGT. V was clipped by 6 bases and J by 2 bases; unmatched bases: 6. The CDR3 extends over 15 amino acids.

The specimen was peripheral blood. The chain is built from TRBV6-4 and TRBJ2-7; 11 nucleotides agree with TRBD2. The sequence was obtained from an adult woman with Graves' ophthalmopathy. CDR3 loop: CASRVLAGVPYEQYF. CDR3 sequence (DNA): TGTGCCAGCAGGGTACTAGCGGGAGTGCCCTACGAGCAGTACTTC.